This T cell receptor (beta chain) stems from a study of T cell changes during pregnancy in multiple sclerosis. The germline gives CDR1 MNHEY, CDR2 SVGAGI. This CDR3 spans 11 amino acids. Trimming took 5 bases from V and 12 from J; bases not matched to a gene: 4. This table comes from immunoSEQ multiplex PCR, and its TCRdb copy is limited to in-frame clones, with some not included. The table includes tens of thousands of clones, roughly 94% detected once. The sequenced sample was peripheral blood, obtained in the second trimester of pregnancy. The V and J genes are TRBV6-5 and TRBJ2-4; 7 bases are shared with TRBD1. The clonotype originates from a female donor in good health, enrolled as a control in a pregnancy study. The CDR3 region has the DNA TGTGCCAGCAGTGACAGGGCTGCTCAGTACTTC. It yields the protein CASSDRAAQYF.